What follows is one T cell receptor beta chain and its context. Extraction of RNA preceded its reverse transcription into cDNA, which served as the sequencing template. The table came from immunoSEQ multiplex PCR; TCRdb's copy has only in-frame clones and leaves some out. The data hold approximately 13,000 clones, with 45% to 65% observed a single time. This specimen belongs to a study of CD8+ T cells in alopecia areata. CDR1 and CDR2 (germline): MNHNY, SVGAGI (reference sequence). V was trimmed by 4 bases and J by 3 bases, leaving 16 bases between them. This CDR3 is 15 amino acids long. For several patients, CD4+ cells were sorted into CD25+CD127- cells.

This TCR derives from a human donor with alopecia areata. Sequenced input: CD4+ Tregs sorted from blood. The chain recombines TRBV6-6 with TRBJ2-7, with D possibly matching TRBD2 (5 bases). CDR3 protein: CASSSPSDGNYEQYF. The CDR3 DNA sequence: TGTGCCAGCAGTTCCCCCTCCGACGGGAACTACGAGCAGTACTTC.